These 14 T cell receptor beta chains were all obtained from the same sample, sequenced in a study of T cell changes during pregnancy in multiple sclerosis. Some clones are missing from TCRdb's copy, which holds only in-frame ones; the method was immunoSEQ multiplex PCR. This table holds about 52,000 clones, 85% to 95% found once. The sequencing here drew on CD4+ T cells from peripheral blood mononuclear cells, taken in the third trimester of pregnancy. The receptor source for this set is a female donor with multiple sclerosis, enrolled in a pregnancy study.

J is TRBJ2-1 and V is TRBV28; D perhaps matches TRBD1 (6 bases). Germline values: CDR1 MDHEN, CDR2 SYDVKM. V lost 5 bases and J 8 bases, leaving 19 bases between the germline ends. The CDR3 consists of 15 residues. CDR3 bases: TGTGCCAGCAGTGACCGGGACACCCCCGGGGATGAGCAGTTCTTC. Encoded protein: CASSDRDTPGDEQFF.

The V and J genes are TRBV28 and TRBJ1-1; D may be TRBD1 (6 bases). This CDR3 has 12 residues. With 7 bases removed from V and 7 bases from J, the gap between germline ends came to 13 bases. Germline CDR1 reads MDHEN; CDR2 reads SYDVKM. CDR3 sequence reads: CASTQTRGEAFF. CDR3 nucleotides: TGTGCCAGCACCCAGACCAGGGGTGAAGCTTTCTTT.

The chain recombines TRBV5-1 with TRBJ2-3; 11 bases are shared with TRBD2. This CDR3 contains 18 residues. The J segment lost 6 bases and the V segment lost 2 bases, leaving 14 bases of the junction unmatched. The V gene's germline CDR1 is SGHRS and CDR2 YFSETQ. The CDR3 region has the DNA TGCGCCAGCAGCTTAATAAATAGCGGGAGGGCCGAGTCGGATACGCAGTATTTT. Translating it yields CASSLINSGRAESDTQYF.

This sequence joins TRBV6-5 and TRBJ2-7; 12 positions agree with TRBD2. The V and J ends lost 0 bases and 3 bases, in that order; junction bases with no gene match: 0. The CDR3 has 15 amino acids. Germline assignment: CDR1 MNHEY and CDR2 SVGAGI. The CDR3 spells CASSYSTSGGYEQYF. The CDR3 nucleotides are TGTGCCAGCAGTTACTCGACTAGCGGGGGCTACGAGCAGTACTTC.

V usage is TRBV28 and J usage is TRBJ2-4; 9 bases fit TRBD1. CDR1 MDHEN and CDR2 SYDVKM come from the germline V gene. With V trimmed by 2 bases and J by 8 bases, 7 bases remained unmatched. This CDR3 region has 15 residues. CDR3 region: CASSLPGTGMYIQYF. For the CDR3, the DNA is TGTGCCAGCAGTTTACCTGGGACAGGGATGTACATTCAGTACTTC.

This clone was counted only a few times. This rearrangement joins TRBV28 to TRBJ2-7; a possible D gene is TRBD2 (6 bases). V lost 1 base and J 2 bases, leaving 9 bases between the germline ends. CDR3 size: 14 residues. Germline V gene data show CDR1 as MDHEN and CDR2 as SYDVKM. The CDR3 protein is CASSLLRGAYEQYF. In nucleotides, the CDR3 is TGTGCCAGCAGTTTATTGCGGGGAGCCTACGAGCAGTACTTC. Looking up the rest from reference TRBV28 and TRBJ2-7 gives the full variable domain: DVKVTQSSRYLVKRTGEKVFLECVQDMDHENMFWYRQDPGLGLRLIYFSYDVKMKEKGDIPEGYSVSREKKERFSLILESASTNQTSMYLCASSLLRGAYEQYFGPGTRLTVT.

This chain links TRBV7-2 with TRBJ2-7; no definite D call. The CDR3 contains 13 residues. The V and J ends lost 1 base and 3 bases respectively, with 7 bases between them. CDR1 SGHTA and CDR2 FQGNSA come from the germline V gene. CDR3 sequence: CASSLGPGYEQYF. CDR3 sequence (DNA): TGTGCCAGCAGCTTAGGTCCCGGCTACGAGCAGTACTTC.

CDR3 amino acids: CASSEGTGVGGYTF. The CDR3 coding sequence is TGCGCCAGCAGTGAGGGGACAGGGGTTGGAGGCTACACCTTC. V and J are TRBV10-2 and TRBJ1-2; the match to TRBD1 covers 10 bases. The germline gives CDR1 WSHSY, CDR2 SAAADI. The CDR3 has 14 residues. Trimming removed 2 bases from V and 8 bases from J; junction bases left unmatched: 5.

The V and J genes are TRBV2 and TRBJ1-4; 9 positions match TRBD1. V lost 5 bases and J lost 4; bases outside the gene matches: 8. The CDR3 is made up of 16 amino acids. Germline V gene lookup returns CDR1 SNHLY and CDR2 FYNNEI. For the CDR3, the DNA is TGTGCCAGCAGTAGGACAGGGGAGGCCCTTAATGAAAAACTGTTTTTT. This sequence encodes CASSRTGEALNEKLFF. Filled out from reference TRBV2 and TRBJ1-4, the complete variable domain reads EPEVTQTPSHQVTQMGQEVILRCVPISNHLYFYWYRQILGQKVEFLVSFYNNEISEKSEIFDDQFSVERPDGSNFTLKIRSTKLEDSAMYFCASSRTGEALNEKLFFGSGTQLSVL.

The chain carries TRBV7-7 and TRBJ2-2; D is undetermined. V was clipped by 5 bases and J by 4 bases, with 8 bases between them. The CDR3 has 13 amino acids. The V gene's germline CDR1 is SSHAT and CDR2 FNYEAQ (reference sequence). The DNA for the CDR3 is TGTGCCAGCAGCCTATCAGGCACCGGGGAGCTGTTTTTT. Protein product: CASSLSGTGELFF.

The chain uses TRBV1 and TRBJ2-3; the table's D gene call, TRBD2, was not cross checked with the DNA. TRBV1 is a pseudogene segment. There are 18 residues in the CDR3. CDR3 nucleotide sequence: TGCACCAGCAGACCGGCTATTCGGACTAGCAGAAGCACAGATACGCAGTATTTT. It is translated as CTSRPAIRTSRSTDTQYF.

This chain's CDR3 is CASSYSGTGLGYGYTF. CDR3 nucleotide sequence: TGTGCCAGCAGTTACTCCGGGACAGGGTTGGGCTATGGCTACACCTTC. The rearrangement links TRBV6-5 to TRBJ1-2; 9 nucleotides match TRBD1. CDR3 length equals 16 residues. The germline V gene encodes CDR1 MNHEY and CDR2 SVGAGI. Trimming removed 0 bases from V and 4 bases from J; junction bases left unmatched: 6.

J is TRBJ1-5 and V is TRBV2; possibly TRBD1 for D (6 bases). CDR1 is SNHLY and CDR2 is FYNNEI in the germline V gene. V shed 6 bases and J shed 1 base, with 10 bases lying between them. The CDR3 has 14 amino acids. Here the CDR3 reads CASSRGFSNQPQHF. DNA of the CDR3: TGTGCCAGCAGCAGGGGCTTCAGCAATCAGCCCCAGCATTTT.

This clone was counted between two and nine times. CDR3 loop: CASSPPGLADTSYEQYF. CDR3 coding DNA: TGTGCCAGCTCACCCCCCGGACTAGCAGATACCTCCTACGAGCAGTACTTC. This chain joins TRBV18 and TRBJ2-7, with TRBD2 matching 8 bases. V gave up 3 bases and J gave up 0 bases; unmatched junction bases: 10. This CDR3 has 17 amino acids. Per germline, CDR1 KGHSH and CDR2 LQKENI.